Here is one TCR beta chain with its context. It has no known antigen specificity. No base-level quality is on record; no much larger clone is a single base apart. This entry belongs to a study of beta chain features in type 1 diabetes (dated by TCRdb to 2017 to 2018). In terms of the full investigation: Patients and healthy donors did not differ in mean age, gender distribution, total cell number or subset yield. A total of roughly 100,000,000 sorted cells were examined across all samples, and the number of cells per subset was strongly correlated with RNA yield. The study compared the TCRB repertoires of sorted circulating CD4+ T cell subsets in recently diagnosed type 1 diabetes patients with those in matched healthy donors. Regulatory and stem cell-like memory subsets were isolated from only 8 patients and about eight healthy donors, whereas naive and central memory subsets came from all 30 or so donors. The research as a whole found: Because small numbers of individuals were included in the HLA sub-analyses, any influence of HLA type on TCRB rearrangement was left unresolved. Because cDNA was sequenced instead of genomic DNA, highly expressing activated cells could be over-represented, though the groups showed no difference in activation or CD3 levels. At VDJ recombination sites, patients with type 1 diabetes made fewer insertions and deleted more nucleotides, a pattern implying thymic rearrangement abnormalities. PCR may preferentially amplify shorter templates, but because patient and control samples were amplified and corrected together, any resulting skew would affect both groups equally. Naive, central memory and regulatory TCRB repertoires appeared to be more similar among patients than among healthy donors. Type 1 diabetes patients showed a moderate but significant shortening of TCRB CDR3 length in all four CD4+ subsets.

All of the isolated RNA was reverse transcribed with the High Capacity cDNA Reverse Transcription Kit, so expressed TCRB transcripts were sequenced. Deep immunoSEQ sequencing was performed on naive, central memory and regulatory T cell samples, with an average of roughly 3.6 million total reads per sample. Sorted cells were lysed in RLT buffer, and RNA was extracted using DNase-treated RNeasy Micro or Mini kits according to cell number. To prevent cross-contamination, each cell subset was processed individually, whereas patient and healthy donor samples were processed jointly. The immunoSEQ multiplex PCR was used to amplify TCRB sequences from cDNA, generating 87-bp fragments that spanned the CDR3 region. Sequencing of the amplicons was performed on the Illumina HiSeq platform. The authors' analysis ran thus. Synthetic template baselines were used to correct PCR bias computationally, reads within Hamming distance 2 were collapsed, and singletons that could not be merged were discarded. Reads were aligned to IMGT to assign V, D and J genes, CDR3 length, and insertions or deletions at six rearrangement sites. Within each subset, clonotype counts were normalized to sorted cell number, after which true diversity and Gini coefficients were computed with the tcR R package. The overlap coefficient, calculated on TCRB nucleotide sequences, was used to measure repertoire sharing. Out-of-frame TCRB sequences from naive cells were analyzed to stand in for the pre-selection repertoire. The table comes from immuneACCESS by way of TCRdb, which keeps in-frame sequences with V and J called. Part of the clones is missing from these tables; in studies checked, under half for an unresolved V gene and the rest for unknown reasons. Clonal size and the V and J genes are those of that table, whereas D and trimming came from the DNA. The sample table contains around 330,000 clones; only one count was recorded for around 10% of them. The biggest ten clones account for about 0.015% of the sample.

Each donor gave one peripheral blood draw, averaging approximately 110 mL, which was collected into heparinised tubes. A BD FACSAria II was used to sort naive, central memory, regulatory and stem cell-like memory CD4+ T cells with a panel that included CD45RO, CCR7, CD25, CD127, CD95 and CD27. All sorted populations exceeded 95% purity. PBMCs were isolated right away by Lymphoprep density gradient centrifugation and were stained directly, without culture. Samples were stained and sorted in pairs, with one healthy donor and one patient per experiment, so that batch effects were minimized. The germline V gene encodes CDR1 GTSNPN and CDR2 SVGIG (reference sequence). The CDR3 sequence holds 13 residues, the cysteine and phenylalanine included. Only CDR3 DNA is held: 39 bases, read in frame from base 1. Trimming at the junction amounts to 0 bases on V and 7 bases on J, and the germline ends lie 12 bases apart.

This clonotype originated in a woman aged 30 to 39 in good health. The rearrangement joined TRBV30 to TRBJ1-2; too little of a D gene remains to name it. The sample comprised naive CD4+ T cells from blood. The cell subset or site label here, explained by the study, means: true naive CD4+ T cells. The CDR3 corresponds to CAWSVQSDGGYTF. The DNA sequence is as follows: TGTGCCTGGAGTGTACAGAGTGACGGTGGCTACACCTTC.